These 18 T cell receptor beta chains share one sample of origin, sequenced in a study of cytomegalovirus exposure and HLA in healthy donors. Produced via immunoSEQ multiplex PCR; TCRdb's table is partial and in-frame only. The repertoire holds about 110,000 clones, with 88% as singletons. The sample was PBMCs. All receptors come from a woman aged 30 to 39 in good health and CMV-seropositive.

In DNA form, the CDR3 reads TGTGCCAGCGCTGATCCCGGGGGAAACACCGGGGAGCTGTTTTTT. Amino acid sequence: CASADPGGNTGELFF. The chain employs TRBV7-7 and TRBJ2-2; D possibly corresponds to TRBD2 (6 bases). CDR3 length: 15 amino acids. Deletions cut 8 bases from V and 2 bases from J, with 15 bases between. Germline V gene data show CDR1 as SSHAT and CDR2 as FNYEAQ (reference sequence).

The chain employs TRBV6-5 and TRBJ2-4, with D unclear. The CDR3 is 15 amino acids. V was trimmed by 3 bases and J by 5 bases, leaving 14 bases between them. Germline V gene data show CDR1 as MNHEY and CDR2 as SVGAGI. CDR3 loop: CASSYSASGENIQYF. The DNA for the CDR3 is TGTGCCAGCAGTTATAGTGCATCAGGTGAAAACATTCAGTACTTC.

The rearrangement uses TRBV15 and TRBJ1-3; D is possibly TRBD1 (6 bases). V lost 7 bases and J lost 1, with 11 bases in between. CDR1 and CDR2 from the germline V gene are LNHNV and YYDKDF (reference sequence). The CDR3 sequence is 14 residues long. CDR3 sequence: CATTSTGSGNTIYF. The DNA for the CDR3 is TGTGCCACCACCTCAACAGGGTCTGGAAACACCATATATTTT.

The J gene is TRBJ1-2, the V gene TRBV18; TRBD1 might be the D (5 bases). The ends were cut back, 3 bases at V and 0 bases at J, with 11 bases in the middle. Germline loops: CDR1 KGHSH, CDR2 LQKENI. The CDR3 consists of 15 residues. The chain's CDR3 is CASSPGLIANYGYTF. In nucleotides, the CDR3 is TGTGCCAGCTCACCGGGACTGATAGCTAACTATGGCTACACCTTC.

The chain employs TRBV9 and TRBJ2-2, with 8 bases matching TRBD2. The CDR3 runs 16 residues. Germline V gene sequence: CDR1 SGDLS, CDR2 YYNGEE. V lost 4 bases, J lost 6 bases, and 11 bases stayed unmatched. The CDR3 loop is CASSHGTSGRSGELFF. The CDR3 nucleotides are TGTGCCAGCAGCCATGGCACTAGCGGCCGTTCCGGGGAGCTGTTTTTT.

The chain uses TRBV5-6 and TRBJ1-5; the D gene is possibly TRBD1 (5 bases). The V end lost 4 bases, the J end lost 0 bases, and 14 bases lay between the germline ends. The CDR3 is made up of 16 amino acids. The germline V gene encodes CDR1 SGHDT and CDR2 YYEEEE. The CDR3 region is CASSQGGQYSNQPQHF. The DNA for the CDR3 is TGTGCCAGCAGCCAGGGAGGACAATATAGCAATCAGCCCCAGCATTTT.

The rearrangement links TRBV29-1 to TRBJ1-1; a weak D match, TRBD1 (5 bases). The germline V gene has CDR1 SQVTM and CDR2 ANQGSEA. CDR3 size: 10 residues. CDR3 sequence: CMGLNTEAFF. CDR3 DNA: TGCATGGGGCTGAACACTGAAGCTTTCTTT.

This rearrangement joins TRBV5-4 to TRBJ1-2, with TRBD1 matching 8 bases. Germline loops: CDR1 SGHNT, CDR2 YYREEE (reference sequence). There are 16 residues in the CDR3. Germline trimming cut 4 bases from V and 0 bases from J; bases unmatched to any gene: 8. CDR3 amino acids: CASSTPDRVANYGYTF. The CDR3 bases are TGTGCCAGCAGCACCCCGGACAGGGTCGCTAACTATGGCTACACCTTC.

This chain links TRBV29-1 with TRBJ2-1, with D uncertain. The CDR3 is 14 residues long. Germline CDR1 is SQVTM and CDR2 is ANQGSEA. Trimming stripped 2 bases from V and 4 bases from J, with 12 bases between. The CDR3 reads CSVEMSRPYNEQFF. The CDR3 DNA reads as TGCAGCGTTGAAATGTCTAGGCCATACAATGAGCAGTTCTTC.

The chain recombines TRBV5-6 with TRBJ2-7; 8 positions match TRBD1. CDR3 length equals 16 residues. The V gene end was trimmed by 3 bases and the J gene end by 7 bases; junction bases not matched to a gene: 15. The germline CDR1 and CDR2 sequences are SGHDT and YYEEEE. The CDR3 reads CASSYLPGTGSGEQYF. The CDR3 coding sequence is TGTGCCAGCAGCTATCTCCCCGGGACAGGCTCTGGTGAGCAGTACTTC.

The chain combines TRBV5-1 with TRBJ2-2; a possible D gene is TRBD1 (5 bases). The V end was cut by 7 bases, the J end by 6 bases, with 16 bases between. From germline, CDR1 is SGHRS and CDR2 YFSETQ. This CDR3 has 14 amino acids. The CDR3 coding sequence is TGCGCCAGCGCGGTAGGGGTTTCCGCCGGGGAGCTGTTTTTT. This encodes CASAVGVSAGELFF.

The V call is TRBV14, the J call TRBJ1-6; 8 bases line up with TRBD1. The germline V gene has CDR1 SGHDN and CDR2 FVKESK. This CDR3 comprises 16 residues. Losses at the gene ends were 2 bases for V and 4 bases for J; bases not matched to a gene: 4. The CDR3 DNA reads as TGTGCCAGCAGCCAACTGACAGGGGTTTATAATTCACCCCTCCACTTT. It encodes CASSQLTGVYNSPLHF. Variable domain in full (rest from reference TRBV14 and TRBJ1-6): EAGVTQFPSHSVIEKGQTVTLRCDPISGHDNLYWYRRVMGKEIKFLLHFVKESKQDESGMPNNRFLAERTGGTYSTLKVQPAELEDSGVYFCASSQLTGVYNSPLHFGNGTRLTVT.

This chain uses TRBV18 with TRBJ1-2, with TRBD1 as a possible D gene (5 bases). The ends were cut back, 2 bases at V and 4 bases at J, with 23 bases in the middle. There are 18 residues in the CDR3. The germline V gene has CDR1 KGHSH and CDR2 LQKENI. The CDR3 DNA reads as TGTGCCAGCTCACCAACGCCATCCGCGGATGGGGGAGGCTATGGCTACACCTTC. Translating it yields CASSPTPSADGGGYGYTF.

V is TRBV5-1 and J is TRBJ2-1; 11 bases fit TRBD2. J was trimmed by 4 bases and V by 4 bases; bases with no gene match: 4. From germline, CDR1 is SGHRS and CDR2 YFSETQ. The CDR3 spans 15 residues. CDR3 in DNA: TGCGCCAGCAGCCAGACTAGCGGGGTATACAATGAGCAGTTCTTC. Translated, it gives CASSQTSGVYNEQFF.

The chain carries TRBV5-4 and TRBJ2-3; a weak D match, TRBD2 (5 bases). This CDR3 is built from 13 residues. Per the germline V gene, CDR1 is SGHNT and CDR2 is YYREEE (reference sequence). V was cut by 4 bases and J by 2 bases, with 8 bases left in between. This chain's CDR3 is CASSIGNTDTQYF. CDR3 sequence (DNA): TGTGCCAGCAGCATCGGGAACACAGATACGCAGTATTTT.

DNA of the CDR3: TGTGCCAGTAGTATTGAGGGCCAAACGGGAGGCTACACCTTC. Residues: CASSIEGQTGGYTF. The V call is TRBV19, the J call TRBJ1-2; D call uncertain. CDR1 and CDR2 (germline): LNHDA, SQIVND (reference sequence). The CDR3 spans 14 residues. Trimming removed 3 bases at V and 8 bases at J, with 16 bases between.

The J gene is TRBJ1-1, the V gene TRBV5-1; unclear D gene. The CDR3 is 15 residues long. With 0 bases removed from V and 1 base from J, the gap between germline ends came to 10 bases. Germline V gene lookup returns CDR1 SGHRS and CDR2 YFSETQ. This CDR3 reads CASSLGFPENTEAFF. The CDR3 nucleotides are TGCGCCAGCAGCTTGGGCTTTCCAGAGAACACTGAAGCTTTCTTT. Combining the CDR3 with reference TRBV5-1 and TRBJ1-1 gives the whole variable domain KAGVTQTPRYLIKTRGQQVTLSCSPISGHRSVSWYQQTPGQGLQFLFEYFSETQRNKGNFPGRFSGRQFSNSRSEMNVSTLELGDSALYLCASSLGFPENTEAFFGQGTRLTVV.

The sample holds one count of this clone. The chain joins TRBV10-3 to TRBJ2-1, with 7 positions matching TRBD2. V shed 7 bases, J shed 0 bases, and the junction held 9 bases outside the gene matches. The germline V gene encodes CDR1 ENHRY and CDR2 SYGVKD. The CDR3 has 16 amino acids. The CDR3 sequence: CAITSLALSSYNEQFF. The CDR3 region has the DNA TGTGCCATCACCTCACTAGCGCTTAGCTCCTACAATGAGCAGTTCTTC.